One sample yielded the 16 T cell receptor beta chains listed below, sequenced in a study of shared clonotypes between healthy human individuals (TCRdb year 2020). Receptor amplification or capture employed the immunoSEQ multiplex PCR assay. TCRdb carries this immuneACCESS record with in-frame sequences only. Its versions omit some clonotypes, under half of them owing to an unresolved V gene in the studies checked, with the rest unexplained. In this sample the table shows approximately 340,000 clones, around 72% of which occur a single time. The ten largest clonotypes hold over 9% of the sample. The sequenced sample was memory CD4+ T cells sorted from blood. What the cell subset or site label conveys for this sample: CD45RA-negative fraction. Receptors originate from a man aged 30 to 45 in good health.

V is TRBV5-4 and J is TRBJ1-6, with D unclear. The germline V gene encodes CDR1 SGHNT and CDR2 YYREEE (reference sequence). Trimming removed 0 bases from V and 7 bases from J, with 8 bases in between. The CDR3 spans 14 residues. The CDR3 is CASSLERFNSPLHF. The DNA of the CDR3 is TGTGCCAGCAGCTTGGAACGATTCAATTCACCCCTCCACTTT.

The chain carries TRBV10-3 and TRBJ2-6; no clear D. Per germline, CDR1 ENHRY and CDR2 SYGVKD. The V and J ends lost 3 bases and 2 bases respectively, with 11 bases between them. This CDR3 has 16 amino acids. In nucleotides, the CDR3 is TGTGCCATCAGTGAATCTACCACGGCTGGGGCCAACGTCCTGACTTTC. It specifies CAISESTTAGANVLTF.

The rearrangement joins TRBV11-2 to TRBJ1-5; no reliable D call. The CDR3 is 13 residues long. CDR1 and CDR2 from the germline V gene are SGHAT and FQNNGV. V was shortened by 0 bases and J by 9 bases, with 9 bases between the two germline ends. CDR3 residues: CASSLDPSRPQHF. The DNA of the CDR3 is TGTGCCAGCAGCTTAGACCCTAGCCGGCCCCAGCATTTT.

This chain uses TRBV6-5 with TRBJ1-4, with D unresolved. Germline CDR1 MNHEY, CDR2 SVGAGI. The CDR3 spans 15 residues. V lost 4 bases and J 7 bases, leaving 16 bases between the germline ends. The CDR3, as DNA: TGTGCCAGCAGTTCGAGAGGGAGGTACGGTGAAAAACTGTTTTTT. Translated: CASSSRGRYGEKLFF.

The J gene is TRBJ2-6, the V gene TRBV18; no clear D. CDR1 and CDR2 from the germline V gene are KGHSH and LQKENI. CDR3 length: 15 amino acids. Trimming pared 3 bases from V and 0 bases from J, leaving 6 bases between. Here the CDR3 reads CASSPDFSGANVLTF. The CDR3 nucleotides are TGTGCCAGCTCACCCGACTTCTCTGGGGCCAACGTCCTGACTTTC.

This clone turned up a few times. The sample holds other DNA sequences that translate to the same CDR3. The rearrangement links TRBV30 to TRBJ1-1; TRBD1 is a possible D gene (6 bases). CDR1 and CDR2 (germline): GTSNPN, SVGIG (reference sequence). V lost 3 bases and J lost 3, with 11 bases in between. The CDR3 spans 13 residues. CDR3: CAWRTGRDTEAFF. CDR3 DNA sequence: TGTGCCTGGAGAACAGGGAGGGACACTGAAGCTTTCTTT.

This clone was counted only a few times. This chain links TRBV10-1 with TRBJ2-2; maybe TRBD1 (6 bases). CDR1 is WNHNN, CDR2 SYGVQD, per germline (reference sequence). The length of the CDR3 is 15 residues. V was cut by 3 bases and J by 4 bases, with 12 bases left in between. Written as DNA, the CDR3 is TGCGCCAGCAGTGACCCAGGGGACCTCACCGGGGAGCTGTTTTTT. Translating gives CASSDPGDLTGELFF.

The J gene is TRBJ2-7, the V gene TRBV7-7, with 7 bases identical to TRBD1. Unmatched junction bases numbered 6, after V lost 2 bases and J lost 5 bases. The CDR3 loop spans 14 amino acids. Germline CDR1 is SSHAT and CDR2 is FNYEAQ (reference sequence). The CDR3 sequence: CASSLSAGGNEQYF. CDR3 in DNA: TGTGCCAGCAGCTTATCCGCAGGGGGTAACGAGCAGTACTTC.

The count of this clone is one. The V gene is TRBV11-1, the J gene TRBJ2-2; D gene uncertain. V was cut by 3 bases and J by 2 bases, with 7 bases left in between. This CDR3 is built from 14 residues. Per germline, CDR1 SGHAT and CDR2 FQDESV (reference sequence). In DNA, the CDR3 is TGTGCCAGCAGCTTGGCCGATAACACCGGGGAGCTGTTTTTT. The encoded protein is CASSLADNTGELFF.

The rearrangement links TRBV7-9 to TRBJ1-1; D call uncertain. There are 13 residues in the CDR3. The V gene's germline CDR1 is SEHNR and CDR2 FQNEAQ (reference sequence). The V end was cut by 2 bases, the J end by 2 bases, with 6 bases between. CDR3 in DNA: TGTGCCAGCAGCTTATCAAGTAACACTGAAGCTTTCTTT. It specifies CASSLSSNTEAFF.

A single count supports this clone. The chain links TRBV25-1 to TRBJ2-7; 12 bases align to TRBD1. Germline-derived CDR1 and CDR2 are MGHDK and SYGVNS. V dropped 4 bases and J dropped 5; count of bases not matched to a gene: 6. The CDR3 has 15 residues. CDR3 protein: CASSGKGQGANEQYF. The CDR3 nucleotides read TGTGCCAGCAGTGGAAAGGGACAGGGGGCTAACGAGCAGTACTTC.

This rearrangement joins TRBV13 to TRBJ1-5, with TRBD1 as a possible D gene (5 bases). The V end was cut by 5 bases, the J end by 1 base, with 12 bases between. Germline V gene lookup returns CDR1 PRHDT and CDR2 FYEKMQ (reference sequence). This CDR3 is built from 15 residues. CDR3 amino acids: CASSRGGGSNQPQHF. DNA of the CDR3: TGTGCCAGCAGCCGCGGGGGGGGGAGCAATCAGCCCCAGCATTTT.

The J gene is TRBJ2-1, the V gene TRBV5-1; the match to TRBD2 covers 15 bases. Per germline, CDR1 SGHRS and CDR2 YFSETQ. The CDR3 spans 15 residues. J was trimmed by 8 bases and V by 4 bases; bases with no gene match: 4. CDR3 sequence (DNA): TGCGCCAGCAGCGCGGGACTAGCGGGAGGCGATGAGCAGTTCTTC. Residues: CASSAGLAGGDEQFF.

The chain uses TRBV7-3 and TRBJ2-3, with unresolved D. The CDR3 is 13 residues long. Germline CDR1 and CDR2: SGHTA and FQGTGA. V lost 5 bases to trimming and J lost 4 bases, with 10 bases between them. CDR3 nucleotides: TGTGCCAGCAGCCAACAAGGGTCAGATACGCAGTATTTT. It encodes CASSQQGSDTQYF.

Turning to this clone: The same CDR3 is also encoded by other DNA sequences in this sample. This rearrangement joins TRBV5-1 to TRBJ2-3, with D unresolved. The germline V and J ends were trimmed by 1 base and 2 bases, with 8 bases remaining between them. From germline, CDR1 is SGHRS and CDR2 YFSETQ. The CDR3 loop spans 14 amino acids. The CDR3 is CASSLIGVTDTQYF. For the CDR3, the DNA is TGCGCCAGCAGCTTGATAGGCGTCACAGATACGCAGTATTTT.

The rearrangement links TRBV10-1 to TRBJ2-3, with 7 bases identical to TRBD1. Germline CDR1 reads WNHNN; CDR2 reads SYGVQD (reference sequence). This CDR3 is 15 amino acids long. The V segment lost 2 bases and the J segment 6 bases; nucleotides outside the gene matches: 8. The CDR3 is CASSEQRGRLDTQYF. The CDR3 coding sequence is TGCGCCAGCAGTGAGCAGAGGGGGCGGTTGGATACGCAGTATTTT.